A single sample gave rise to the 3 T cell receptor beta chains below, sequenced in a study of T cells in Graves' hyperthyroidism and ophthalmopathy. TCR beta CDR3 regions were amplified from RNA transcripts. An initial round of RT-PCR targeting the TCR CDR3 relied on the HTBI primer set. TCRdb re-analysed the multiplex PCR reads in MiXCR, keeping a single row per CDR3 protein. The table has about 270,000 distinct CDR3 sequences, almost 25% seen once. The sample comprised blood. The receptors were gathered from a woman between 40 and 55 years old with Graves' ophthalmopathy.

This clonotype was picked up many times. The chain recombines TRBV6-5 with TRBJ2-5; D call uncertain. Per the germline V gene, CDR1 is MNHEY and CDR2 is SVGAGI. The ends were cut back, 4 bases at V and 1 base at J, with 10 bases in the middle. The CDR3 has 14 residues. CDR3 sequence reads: CASSSLTVQETQYF. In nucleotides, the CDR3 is TGTGCCAGCAGTTCTCTGACGGTCCAAGAGACCCAGTACTTC.

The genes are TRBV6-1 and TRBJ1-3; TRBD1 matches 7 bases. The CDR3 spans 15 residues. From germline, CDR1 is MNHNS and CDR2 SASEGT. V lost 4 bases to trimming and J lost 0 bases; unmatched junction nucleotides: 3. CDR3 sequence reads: CASSVDRDSGNTIYF. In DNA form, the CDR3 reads TGTGCCAGCAGTGTCGACAGGGACTCTGGAAACACCATATATTTT.

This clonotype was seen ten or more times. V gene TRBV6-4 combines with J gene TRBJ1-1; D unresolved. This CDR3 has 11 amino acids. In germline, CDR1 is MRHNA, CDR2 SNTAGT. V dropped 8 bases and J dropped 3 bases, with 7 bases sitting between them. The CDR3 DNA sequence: TGTGCCAGCGGCAGAGACACTGAAGCTTTCTTT. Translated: CASGRDTEAFF.